This T cell receptor beta chain was recovered during a study of cytomegalovirus exposure and HLA in healthy donors. Study overall: Among over 350 genotyped donors, about 80% fell in the Caucasian-associated ancestry cluster.

The PCR was carried out with 60 Vbeta primers and 13 Jbeta primers. The assay was immunoSEQ multiplex PCR, and TCRdb's table has in-frame clones only and misses some. The table lists 200,000 to 250,000 clones, about 80% of them singletons. Germline lookup yields CDR1 SEHNR and CDR2 FQNEAQ (reference sequence). The CDR3 length is 17 residues. For this clone: A read error may produce the germline difference seen at one junction end.

The chain joins TRBV7-9 to TRBJ2-7; 11 bases match TRBD2. This TCR was sampled from a man aged 18 to 35 in good health and CMV-seronegative. Sequencing was done on a sample of PBMCs. CDR3: CSSGRVGAGTSGYEQYF. The CDR3 DNA reads TGTTCCAGCGGGCGGGTGGGGGCCGGGACTAGCGGCTACGAGCAGTACTTC.